This T cell receptor beta chain was sequenced in a study of shared clonotypes between healthy human individuals. The CDR3 has 12 residues. V was clipped by 2 bases and J by 7 bases, with 6 bases between them. The V gene's germline CDR1 is SGHTA and CDR2 FQGNSA. General study results and limits: Among the subsets, naive ones generally showed larger estimated richness than memory ones.

Original data processing: ImmunoSEQ junction-only sequences lacked quality scores, so their filtering differed. Sequenced by immunoSEQ multiplex PCR; TCRdb stores in-frame clones only, minus some. The D gene and trimming were derived from the DNA, and the V and J assignments and clone size from that table. The table has 2 million to 2.5 million clones, approximately 94% seen once. To note about this clone: The antigen is not known.

Recent vaccinations or acute infections were absent in the healthy HIV-negative adult donors. Sequencing was done on a sample of naive CD4+ T cells sorted from blood. The subset was: CD45RA+ positively selected. The chain combines TRBV7-2 with TRBJ2-1, with D uncertain. The TCR comes from a man aged 18 to 29 in good health. CDR3 sequence: CASSLFNNEQFF. The DNA of the CDR3 is TGTGCCAGCAGCTTATTTAATAATGAGCAGTTCTTC.